Given below is one T cell receptor (beta chain) in context. The record originates from a study of T cell responses to AZD1222 COVID-19 vaccine. The CDR3 loop spans 20 amino acids. The repertoire was sequenced with immunoSEQ multiplex PCR; TCRdb's copy has only in-frame clones and lacks some. The table lists around 95,000 clones, around nine tenths of them singletons. The V call is TRBV12-2, the J call TRBJ2-6. TRBV12-2 is shown as a pseudogene. The sequencing used peripheral blood, collected on day 0 of AZD1222 vaccination. The receptor was isolated from an adult in good health. CDR3 in DNA: TGTGCAAGTCGCTTAGCAGGGGGGTTAGAAGGACACTCTGGGGCCAACGTCCTGACTTTC. Translating it yields CASRLAGGLEGHSGANVLTF.